This is a list of T cell receptor beta chains from one sample in a study of blood T cell repertoires in COVID-19. Assay: immunoSEQ multiplex PCR; the TCRdb copy retains only in-frame clones and omits some. Counted here are more than 110,000 clones, 84% occurring once; the ten biggest clones make up 1.5% to 2%. Sequenced material: PBMCs or T cells enriched from blood (not recorded which). The receptors stem from a woman under 30 who had been exposed to COVID-19. Both conserved end residues are part of each CDR3. Each record gives: CDR3 protein, CDR3 DNA, D gene, J gene, clone size, V gene. The D gene is left open where the match is weak. Size values are once, few and many counts, or a class for expanded clones, and some rows have none.

cdr3_aa: CASSLYWGIAYEQYF; cdr3_nt: TGTGCCAGCAGTTTATACTGGGGCATAGCCTACGAGCAGTACTTC; d_call: -; j_call: TRBJ2-7; clone_size: -; v_call: TRBV28
cdr3_aa: CAWKFGGNSPLHF; cdr3_nt: TGTGCCTGGAAGTTCGGCGGGAATTCACCCCTCCACTTT; d_call: -; j_call: TRBJ1-6; clone_size: -; v_call: TRBV30
cdr3_aa: CASSVSQDTQYGYTF; cdr3_nt: TGTGCCAGCAGCGTATCACAGGACACCCAATATGGCTACACCTTC; d_call: -; j_call: TRBJ1-2; clone_size: -; v_call: TRBV9
cdr3_aa: CASRFRDRAYGYTF; cdr3_nt: TGTGCCAGCAGGTTCCGGGACAGGGCATATGGCTACACCTTC; d_call: TRBD1; j_call: TRBJ1-2; clone_size: -; v_call: TRBV5-8
cdr3_aa: CASSQRGGKFTEAFF; cdr3_nt: TGCGCCAGCAGTCAACGGGGAGGGAAGTTCACTGAAGCTTTCTTT; d_call: -; j_call: TRBJ1-1; clone_size: -; v_call: TRBV23-1
cdr3_aa: CASSQGGEQFF; cdr3_nt: TGTGCCAGCAGCCAGGGGGGTGAGCAGTTCTTC; d_call: -; j_call: TRBJ2-1; clone_size: -; v_call: TRBV6-5
cdr3_aa: CASSLDTNHEAFF; cdr3_nt: TGTGCCAGCAGCTTAGATACAAATCATGAAGCTTTCTTT; d_call: -; j_call: TRBJ1-1; clone_size: -; v_call: TRBV11-2
cdr3_aa: CASMQLTTGGEAEAFF; cdr3_nt: TGTGCCAGCATGCAGCTGACGACAGGGGGCGAGGCTGAAGCTTTCTTT; d_call: TRBD1; j_call: TRBJ1-1; clone_size: -; v_call: TRBV28
cdr3_aa: CASSLFRSDSPLHF; cdr3_nt: TGTGCCAGCAGTCTTTTTCGGTCTGATTCACCCCTCCACTTT; d_call: -; j_call: TRBJ1-6; clone_size: -; v_call: TRBV27
cdr3_aa: CASSQELGTGLRGYTF; cdr3_nt: TGCGCCAGCAGCCAAGAACTAGGGACAGGGCTCCGTGGCTACACCTTC; d_call: TRBD1; j_call: TRBJ1-2; clone_size: -; v_call: TRBV4-1
cdr3_aa: CATSDPSNTEAFF; cdr3_nt: TGTGCCACCAGTGACCCATCGAACACTGAAGCTTTCTTT; d_call: -; j_call: TRBJ1-1; clone_size: -; v_call: TRBV24-1
cdr3_aa: CASSSTGLLIYGYTF; cdr3_nt: TGTGCCAGTAGCTCAACAGGGTTGCTGATCTATGGCTACACCTTC; d_call: -; j_call: TRBJ1-2; clone_size: -; v_call: TRBV19
cdr3_aa: CASRDNNQPQHF; cdr3_nt: TGTGCCAGCCGGGACAACAATCAGCCCCAGCATTTT; d_call: -; j_call: TRBJ1-5; clone_size: -; v_call: TRBV7-9
cdr3_aa: CASSASFRGQGYTF; cdr3_nt: TGTGCCAGCAGCGCCTCATTCAGGGGGCAAGGCTACACCTTC; d_call: TRBD1; j_call: TRBJ1-2; clone_size: once; v_call: TRBV3-1/TRBV3-2
cdr3_aa: CASSKVGGISNQPQHF; cdr3_nt: TGTGCCAGCAGTAAAGTCGGGGGGATTAGCAATCAGCCCCAGCATTTT; d_call: -; j_call: TRBJ1-5; clone_size: few; v_call: TRBV28
cdr3_aa: CASSPTTGHRTDTQYF; cdr3_nt: TGTGCCAGCAGCCCTACGACGGGACACCGCACAGATACGCAGTATTTT; d_call: -; j_call: TRBJ2-3; clone_size: -; v_call: TRBV9
cdr3_aa: CASSFSFTDTQYF; cdr3_nt: TGTGCCAGCAGCTTTTCTTTCACAGATACGCAGTATTTT; d_call: -; j_call: TRBJ2-3; clone_size: -; v_call: TRBV7-2
cdr3_aa: CASRTGMGYEQYF; cdr3_nt: TGTGCCAGCAGAACAGGGATGGGCTACGAGCAGTACTTC; d_call: -; j_call: TRBJ2-7; clone_size: once; v_call: TRBV28
cdr3_aa: CASSVEDTSEAFF; cdr3_nt: TGTGCCAGCAGCGTAGAGGACACTTCTGAAGCTTTCTTT; d_call: -; j_call: TRBJ1-1; clone_size: -; v_call: TRBV9
cdr3_aa: CASSRGTVLNQPQHF; cdr3_nt: TGTGCCAGCAGCCGAGGGACAGTCCTCAATCAGCCCCAGCATTTT; d_call: TRBD1; j_call: TRBJ1-5; clone_size: -; v_call: TRBV28
cdr3_aa: CASSPYQEDTQYF; cdr3_nt: TGTGCCAGCTCACCATATCAAGAGGATACGCAGTATTTT; d_call: -; j_call: TRBJ2-3; clone_size: -; v_call: TRBV18
cdr3_aa: CASRYRDRGTYEQYF; cdr3_nt: TGTGCCAGCAGGTACCGGGACAGGGGGACCTACGAGCAGTACTTC; d_call: TRBD1; j_call: TRBJ2-7; clone_size: -; v_call: TRBV6-5
cdr3_aa: CASSFQGSYEQYF; cdr3_nt: TGTGCCAGCAGCTTTCAGGGCTCCTACGAGCAGTACTTC; d_call: -; j_call: TRBJ2-7; clone_size: -; v_call: TRBV7-9
cdr3_aa: CASSLGLAGGDSSTDTQYF; cdr3_nt: TGTGCCAGCAGTTTGGGGCTAGCGGGAGGGGACTCTAGCACAGATACGCAGTATTTT; d_call: TRBD2; j_call: TRBJ2-3; clone_size: -; v_call: TRBV28
cdr3_aa: CASSQDSSTDTQYF; cdr3_nt: TGCGCCAGCAGCCAAGACTCCAGCACAGATACGCAGTATTTT; d_call: -; j_call: TRBJ2-3; clone_size: -; v_call: TRBV5-1
cdr3_aa: CASGGAGRNTIYF; cdr3_nt: TGTGCCAGCGGGGGGGCCGGGCGGAACACCATATATTTT; d_call: -; j_call: TRBJ1-3; clone_size: -; v_call: TRBV27
cdr3_aa: CAWSRTSGTYEQYF; cdr3_nt: TGTGCCTGGAGTCGGACTAGCGGGACCTACGAGCAGTACTTC; d_call: TRBD2; j_call: TRBJ2-7; clone_size: -; v_call: TRBV30